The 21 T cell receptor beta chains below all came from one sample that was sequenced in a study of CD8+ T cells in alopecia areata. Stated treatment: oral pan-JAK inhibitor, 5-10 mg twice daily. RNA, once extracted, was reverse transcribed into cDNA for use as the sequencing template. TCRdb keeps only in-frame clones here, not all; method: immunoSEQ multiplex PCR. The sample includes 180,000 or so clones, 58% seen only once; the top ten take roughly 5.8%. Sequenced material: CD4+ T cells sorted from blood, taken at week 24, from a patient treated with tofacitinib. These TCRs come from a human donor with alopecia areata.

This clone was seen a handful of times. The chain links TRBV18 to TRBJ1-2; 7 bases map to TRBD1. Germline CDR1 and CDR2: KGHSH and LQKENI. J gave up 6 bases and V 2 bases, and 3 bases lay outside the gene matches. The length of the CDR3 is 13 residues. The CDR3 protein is CASSPSGGDGYTF. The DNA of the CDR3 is TGTGCCAGCTCACCATCAGGGGGAGATGGCTACACCTTC.

DNA of the CDR3: TGTGCCAGCTCACCCGCCCGGGACAGGCTTGAGGGCTACACCTTC. Translation gives CASSPARDRLEGYTF. This rearrangement joins TRBV18 to TRBJ1-2; 8 bases are shared with TRBD1. From germline, CDR1 is KGHSH and CDR2 LQKENI. CDR3 length: 15 amino acids. The V segment lost 3 bases and the J segment 8 bases; nucleotides outside the gene matches: 11.

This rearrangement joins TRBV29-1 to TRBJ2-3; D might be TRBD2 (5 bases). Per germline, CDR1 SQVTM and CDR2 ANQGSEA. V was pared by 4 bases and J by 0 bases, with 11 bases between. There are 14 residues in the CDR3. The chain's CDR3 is CSVGAGPSTDTQYF. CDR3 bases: TGCAGCGTTGGGGCGGGTCCTAGCACAGATACGCAGTATTTT.

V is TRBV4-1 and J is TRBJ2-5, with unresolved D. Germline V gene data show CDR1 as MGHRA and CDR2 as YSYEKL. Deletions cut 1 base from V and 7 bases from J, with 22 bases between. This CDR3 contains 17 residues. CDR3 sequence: CASSQVTPSPSQRTQYF. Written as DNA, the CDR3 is TGCGCCAGCAGCCAAGTCACTCCCTCCCCGTCCCAAAGGACCCAGTACTTC.

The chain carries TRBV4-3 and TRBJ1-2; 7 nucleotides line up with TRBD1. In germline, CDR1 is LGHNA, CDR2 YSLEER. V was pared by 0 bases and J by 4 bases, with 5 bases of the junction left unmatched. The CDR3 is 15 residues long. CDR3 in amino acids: CASSQDDRESYGYTF. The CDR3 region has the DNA TGCGCCAGCAGCCAAGATGACAGGGAGTCCTATGGCTACACCTTC.

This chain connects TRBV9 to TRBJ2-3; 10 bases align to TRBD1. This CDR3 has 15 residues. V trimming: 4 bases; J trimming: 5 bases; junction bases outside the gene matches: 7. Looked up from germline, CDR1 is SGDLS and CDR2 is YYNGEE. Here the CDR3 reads CASSTRQGAGDTQYF. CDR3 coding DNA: TGTGCCAGCAGCACCCGACAGGGGGCGGGAGATACGCAGTATTTT.

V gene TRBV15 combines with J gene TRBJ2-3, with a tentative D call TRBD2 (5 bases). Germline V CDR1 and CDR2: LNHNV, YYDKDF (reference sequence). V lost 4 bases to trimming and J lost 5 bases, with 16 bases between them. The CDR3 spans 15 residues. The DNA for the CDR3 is TGTGCCACCAGCATGGAGACTCCCGGAGGAGATACGCAGTATTTT. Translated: CATSMETPGGDTQYF.

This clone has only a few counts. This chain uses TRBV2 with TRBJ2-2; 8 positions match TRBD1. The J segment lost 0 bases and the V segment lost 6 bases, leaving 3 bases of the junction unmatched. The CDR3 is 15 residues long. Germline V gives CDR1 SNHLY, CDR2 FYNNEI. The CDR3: CASSADRANTGELFF. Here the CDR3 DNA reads TGTGCCAGCAGCGCGGACAGGGCGAACACCGGGGAGCTGTTTTTT. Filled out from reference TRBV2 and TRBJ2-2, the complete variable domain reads EPEVTQTPSHQVTQMGQEVILRCVPISNHLYFYWYRQILGQKVEFLVSFYNNEISEKSEIFDDQFSVERPDGSNFTLKIRSTKLEDSAMYFCASSADRANTGELFFGEGSRLTVL.

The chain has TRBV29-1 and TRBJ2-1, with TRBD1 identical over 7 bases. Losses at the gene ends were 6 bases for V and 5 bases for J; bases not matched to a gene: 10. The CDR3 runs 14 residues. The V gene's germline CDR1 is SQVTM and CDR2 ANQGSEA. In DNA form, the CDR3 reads TGCAGCGTGGGTCTGGACAGGCGGCACAATGAGCAGTTCTTC. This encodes CSVGLDRRHNEQFF.

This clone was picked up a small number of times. This CDR3 is CAWVRDSAYNEQFF. The CDR3, as DNA: TGTGCCTGGGTACGGGACTCCGCCTACAATGAGCAGTTCTTC. The chain has TRBV30 and TRBJ2-1; the D gene is possibly TRBD2 (6 bases). The V end was cut by 5 bases, the J end by 2 bases, with 13 bases between. Per germline, CDR1 GTSNPN and CDR2 SVGIG (reference sequence). This CDR3 comprises 14 residues.

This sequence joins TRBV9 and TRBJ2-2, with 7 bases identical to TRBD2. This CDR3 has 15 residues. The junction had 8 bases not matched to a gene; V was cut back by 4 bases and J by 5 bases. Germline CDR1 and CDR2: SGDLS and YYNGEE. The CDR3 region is CASSLRLAGTGELFF. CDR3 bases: TGTGCCAGCAGCTTGCGACTAGCCGGGACCGGGGAGCTGTTTTTT.

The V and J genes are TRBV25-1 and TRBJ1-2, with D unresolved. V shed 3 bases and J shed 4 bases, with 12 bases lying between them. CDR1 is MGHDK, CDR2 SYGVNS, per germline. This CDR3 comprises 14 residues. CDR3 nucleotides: TGTGCCAGCAGTGACGGAGTATTGTCCTATGGCTACACCTTC. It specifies CASSDGVLSYGYTF.

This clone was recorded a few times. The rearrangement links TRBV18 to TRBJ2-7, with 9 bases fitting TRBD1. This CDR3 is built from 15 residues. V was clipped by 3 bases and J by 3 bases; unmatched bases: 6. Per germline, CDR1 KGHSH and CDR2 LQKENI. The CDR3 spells CASSPGQGANYEQYF. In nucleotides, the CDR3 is TGTGCCAGCTCACCGGGACAGGGAGCGAACTACGAGCAGTACTTC.

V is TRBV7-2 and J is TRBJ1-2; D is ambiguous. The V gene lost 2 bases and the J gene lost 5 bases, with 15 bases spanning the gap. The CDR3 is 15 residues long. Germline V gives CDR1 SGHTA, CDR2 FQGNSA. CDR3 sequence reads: CASSLPGSLLYGYTF. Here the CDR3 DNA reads TGTGCCAGCAGCTTACCGGGATCCTTACTTTATGGCTACACCTTC. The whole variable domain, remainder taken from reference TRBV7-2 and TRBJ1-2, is GAGVSQSPSNKVTEKGKDVELRCDPISGHTALYWYRQSLGQGLEFLIYFQGNSAPDKSGLPSDRFSAERTGGSVSTLTIQRTQQEDSAVYLCASSLPGSLLYGYTFGSGTRLTVV.

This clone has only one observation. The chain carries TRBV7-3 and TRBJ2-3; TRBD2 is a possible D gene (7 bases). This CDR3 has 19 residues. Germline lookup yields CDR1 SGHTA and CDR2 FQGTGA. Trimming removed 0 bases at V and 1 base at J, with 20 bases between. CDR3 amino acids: CASSLTPQGGGGRTDTQYF. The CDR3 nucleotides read TGTGCCAGCAGCTTAACTCCTCAAGGCGGCGGGGGCCGCACAGATACGCAGTATTTT.

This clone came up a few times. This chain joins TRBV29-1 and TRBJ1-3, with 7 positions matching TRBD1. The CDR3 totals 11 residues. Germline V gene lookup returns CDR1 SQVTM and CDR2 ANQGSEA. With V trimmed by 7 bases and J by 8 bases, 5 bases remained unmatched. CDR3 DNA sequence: TGCAGCGGTTACAGGGGTGACACCATATATTTT. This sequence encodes CSGYRGDTIYF.

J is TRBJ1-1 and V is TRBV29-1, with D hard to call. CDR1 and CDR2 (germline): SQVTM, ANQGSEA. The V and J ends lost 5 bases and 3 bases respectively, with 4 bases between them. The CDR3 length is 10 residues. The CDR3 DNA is TGCAGCGTTTGGGACACTGAAGCTTTCTTT. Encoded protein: CSVWDTEAFF.

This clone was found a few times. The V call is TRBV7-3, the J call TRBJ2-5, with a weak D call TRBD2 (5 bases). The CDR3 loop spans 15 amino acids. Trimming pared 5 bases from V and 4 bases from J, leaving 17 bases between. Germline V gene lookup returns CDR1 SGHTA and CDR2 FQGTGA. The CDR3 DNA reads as TGTGCCAGCAGCCAGAACGGGGTACTAGGAGAGACCCAGTACTTC. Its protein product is CASSQNGVLGETQYF.

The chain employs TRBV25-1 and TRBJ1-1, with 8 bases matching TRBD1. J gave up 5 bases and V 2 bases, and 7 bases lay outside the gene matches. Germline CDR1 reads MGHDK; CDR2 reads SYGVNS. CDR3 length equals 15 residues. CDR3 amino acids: CASSEQGAGLTEAFF. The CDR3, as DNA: TGTGCCAGCAGTGAACAGGGGGCGGGGTTGACTGAAGCTTTCTTT.

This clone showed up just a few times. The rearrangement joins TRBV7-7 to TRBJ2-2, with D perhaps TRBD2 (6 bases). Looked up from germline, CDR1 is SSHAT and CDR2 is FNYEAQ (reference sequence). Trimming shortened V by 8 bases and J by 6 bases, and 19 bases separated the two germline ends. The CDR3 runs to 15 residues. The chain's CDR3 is CASGQRAGRPGELFF. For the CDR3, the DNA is TGTGCCAGCGGCCAGCGGGCGGGCCGTCCCGGGGAGCTGTTTTTT.

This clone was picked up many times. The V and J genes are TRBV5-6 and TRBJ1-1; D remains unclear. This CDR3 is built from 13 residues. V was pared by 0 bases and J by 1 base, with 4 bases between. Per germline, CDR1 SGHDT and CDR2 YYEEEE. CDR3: CASSLVRNTEAFF. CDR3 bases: TGTGCCAGCAGCTTGGTTAGGAACACTGAAGCTTTCTTT.